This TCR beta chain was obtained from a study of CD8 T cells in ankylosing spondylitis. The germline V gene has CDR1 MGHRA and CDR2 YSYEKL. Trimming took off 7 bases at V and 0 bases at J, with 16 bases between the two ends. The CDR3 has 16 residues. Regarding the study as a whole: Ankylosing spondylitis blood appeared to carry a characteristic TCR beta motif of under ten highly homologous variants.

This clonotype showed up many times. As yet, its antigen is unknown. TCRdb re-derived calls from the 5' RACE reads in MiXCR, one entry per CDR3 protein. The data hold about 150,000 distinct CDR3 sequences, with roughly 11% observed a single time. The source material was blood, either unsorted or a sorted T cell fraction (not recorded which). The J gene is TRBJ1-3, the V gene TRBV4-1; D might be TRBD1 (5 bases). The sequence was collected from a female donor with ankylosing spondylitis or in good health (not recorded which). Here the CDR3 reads CASTRDSTNSGNTIYF. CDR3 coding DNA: TGCGCCAGCACCCGTGACAGCACGAACTCTGGAAACACCATATATTTT.